Following are 20 T cell receptor beta chains from one sample sequenced in a study of vaccination and CD4 T cells after COVID-19. Treatment of the sample: roughly 10-day PBMC culture with coronavirus spike peptide pools or control peptides (ViraFEST assay). The collection of CD4+ T cells from the unexposed donor took place before the COVID-19 pandemic (2011-2018). With the Oncomine TCR Beta short-read assay, DNA from cultured CD4+ T cells was sequenced. From CD4+ T cells that had been cultured, genomic DNA was extracted. TCRdb reprocessed the PCR reads with MiXCR, giving one entry per CDR3 protein. Among roughly 7,800 distinct CDR3 sequences listed, over 25% were seen once. These TCRs are of unknown antigen specificity. Sequencing was done on a sample of CD4+ T cells from blood, cultured in vitro. These TCRs come from a human donor in good health.

In this sample, this clonotype turned up a few times. This chain links TRBV10-3 with TRBJ2-6; no clear D gene. V lost 5 bases to trimming and J lost 2 bases, with 4 bases between them. Looked up from germline, CDR1 is ENHRY and CDR2 is SYGVKD. The CDR3 loop spans 13 amino acids. The CDR3 DNA follows: TGTGCCATCAGTCCTACTGGGGCCAACGTCCTGACTTTC. Protein: CAISPTGANVLTF.

This sequence joins TRBV5-1 and TRBJ2-7; no clear D. The CDR3 totals 13 residues. The germline V gene has CDR1 SGHRS and CDR2 YFSETQ. V lost 0 bases and J 3 bases, leaving 7 bases between the germline ends. CDR3 sequence: CASSLGSNYEQYF. The CDR3 DNA is TGCGCCAGCAGCTTGGGCAGCAACTACGAGCAGTACTTC.

This clonotype was counted a few times. This rearrangement joins TRBV20-1 to TRBJ1-1, with TRBD1 matching over 9 bases. The CDR3 sequence is 14 residues long. The V segment lost 3 bases and the J segment 5 bases; nucleotides outside the gene matches: 7. In germline, CDR1 is DFQATT, CDR2 SNEGSKA (reference sequence). The CDR3 DNA reads as TGCAGTGCTAGTTCCGGGACAGGGCTTACTGAAGCTTTCTTT. Its protein product is CSASSGTGLTEAFF.

This clonotype has a handful of counts. The chain uses TRBV20-1 and TRBJ2-1, with 7 bases lining up with TRBD1. Per germline, CDR1 DFQATT and CDR2 SNEGSKA (reference sequence). V was clipped by 2 bases and J by 3 bases; unmatched bases: 1. There are 13 residues in the CDR3. The chain's CDR3 is CSARNRGYNEQFF. The CDR3 bases are TGCAGTGCTAGAAACAGGGGCTACAATGAGCAGTTCTTC.

The V call is TRBV5-4, the J call TRBJ2-7, with TRBD1 identical over 8 bases. This CDR3 comprises 15 residues. The V and J ends lost 4 bases and 4 bases, in that order; junction bases with no gene match: 10. Germline V gives CDR1 SGHNT, CDR2 YYREEE (reference sequence). CDR3 nucleotide sequence: TGTGCCAGCAGCCCCGGACAGGGCCTGGCGTACGAGCAGTACTTC. This codes for CASSPGQGLAYEQYF.

This clonotype was picked up a small number of times. This chain connects TRBV20-1 to TRBJ2-1, with 11 nucleotides matching TRBD2. The CDR3 sequence is 14 residues long. With V trimmed by 8 bases and J by 8 bases, 11 bases remained unmatched. Germline CDR1 and CDR2: DFQATT and SNEGSKA (reference sequence). CDR3 sequence: CSTPRLAGRDEQFF. CDR3 nucleotide sequence: TGCAGTACGCCACGACTAGCGGGGAGGGATGAGCAGTTCTTC.

The chain combines TRBV5-4 with TRBJ2-5; D is ambiguous. CDR1 is SGHNT, CDR2 YYREEE, per germline (reference sequence). CDR3 length equals 12 residues. The V gene lost 2 bases and the J gene lost 5 bases, with 7 bases spanning the gap. In nucleotides, the CDR3 is TGTGCCAGCAGCTTATTCCCGGAGACCCAGTACTTC. This gives the protein CASSLFPETQYF.

This clonotype has more than one count but fewer than ten. The V and J genes are TRBV20-1 and TRBJ1-3, with TRBD1 matching 7 bases. V dropped 3 bases and J dropped 0; count of bases not matched to a gene: 8. This CDR3 is 16 amino acids long. Germline V gene lookup returns CDR1 DFQATT and CDR2 SNEGSKA (reference sequence). CDR3 in DNA: TGCAGTGCTAGCCACAGGGGTAGCGTCTCTGGAAACACCATATATTTT. This translates into CSASHRGSVSGNTIYF.

CDR3 sequence: CASSYSGTSGYNEQFF. The CDR3 nucleotides read TGTGCCAGCAGTTACTCCGGGACTAGCGGATACAATGAGCAGTTCTTC. The chain recombines TRBV6-5 with TRBJ2-1; 11 positions agree with TRBD2. J lost 4 bases, V lost 0 bases, and 2 bases had no gene match. The CDR3 covers 16 residues. Germline V gives CDR1 MNHEY, CDR2 SVGAGI.

The chain joins TRBV4-1 to TRBJ1-5; D gene unclear. V was trimmed by 8 bases and J by 5 bases, leaving 7 bases between them. Per germline, CDR1 MGHRA and CDR2 YSYEKL. The CDR3 has 11 amino acids. CDR3 amino acids: CASGNYQPQHF. The CDR3 coding sequence is TGCGCCAGCGGAAATTATCAGCCCCAGCATTTT.

This clonotype has a handful of counts. The chain has TRBV7-9 and TRBJ1-5, with D maybe TRBD1 (6 bases). The length of the CDR3 is 17 residues. V gave up 5 bases and J gave up 2 bases, with 19 bases separating them. Germline V gene data show CDR1 as SEHNR and CDR2 as FQNEAQ (reference sequence). The DNA for the CDR3 is TGTGCCAGCAGCCCAATTGGGGGGCTATATGGCAATCAGCCCCAGCATTTT. This encodes CASSPIGGLYGNQPQHF.

The chain is built from TRBV7-2 and TRBJ2-1, with 11 bases matching TRBD1. Unmatched junction bases numbered 12, after V lost 5 bases and J lost 9 bases. The CDR3 has 16 residues. The germline CDR1 and CDR2 sequences are SGHTA and FQGNSA. The CDR3 DNA reads TGTGCCAGCAGCCCCAAGGGACAGGGGGGGACGGGTGAGCAGTTCTTC. This codes for CASSPKGQGGTGEQFF.

The chain links TRBV6-2 or TRBV6-3 to TRBJ1-1; D is unresolved. Germline V CDR1 and CDR2: MNHEY, SVGEGT. The V and J ends lost 6 bases and 5 bases respectively, with 13 bases between them. The CDR3 runs to 13 residues. The CDR3 region is CASSPRWGTEAFF. The CDR3 bases are TGTGCCAGCAGCCCGAGGTGGGGAACTGAAGCTTTCTTT.

By share of the sample, this clonotype is medium-sized. An end of the junction does not agree with germline; a read error may underlie this. The chain has TRBV6-1 and TRBJ2-1; tentatively, D is TRBD2 (5 bases). Germline CDR1 is MNHNS and CDR2 is SASEGT. This CDR3 is 10 amino acids long. The CDR3 nucleotides read TGTGCCAGCAGGGACCCAGTGGAGGTCTTC. It specifies CASRDPVEVF.

This clonotype was picked up a small number of times. The chain combines TRBV10-3 with TRBJ1-1; D gene uncertain. Germline V CDR1 and CDR2: ENHRY, SYGVKD. The V gene lost 4 bases and the J gene lost 4 bases, with 10 bases spanning the gap. This CDR3 spans 13 amino acids. CDR3 DNA: TGTGCCATCAGTGGGCAGGAGGGCACTGAAGCTTTCTTT. Residues: CAISGQEGTEAFF.

J is TRBJ1-2 and V is TRBV4-3; D might be TRBD1 (5 bases). With 0 bases removed from V and 2 bases from J, the gap between germline ends came to 10 bases. This CDR3 has 15 residues. CDR1 and CDR2 from the germline V gene are LGHNA and YSLEER. This chain's CDR3 is CASSQEFPGNYGYTF. CDR3 coding DNA: TGCGCCAGCAGCCAAGAATTTCCAGGGAACTATGGCTACACCTTC.

The V and J genes are TRBV7-6 and TRBJ2-1; 10 bases are shared with TRBD1. After removal of 4 bases from V and 7 bases from J, the junction contained 7 bases not matched to a gene. There are 15 residues in the CDR3. The germline V gene has CDR1 SGHVS and CDR2 FNYEAQ. The CDR3 region has the DNA TGTGCCAGCAGCTCGGACAGGGGGGTTGGAAATGAGCAGTTCTTC. It yields the protein CASSSDRGVGNEQFF.

The chain is built from TRBV5-4 and TRBJ2-5, with 7 bases lining up with TRBD1. Germline values: CDR1 SGHNT, CDR2 YYREEE (reference sequence). The CDR3 length is 15 residues. Unmatched junction bases numbered 10, after V lost 4 bases and J lost 4 bases. DNA for the CDR3: TGTGCCAGCAGCGTGCGACAGGGTATAGGAGAGACCCAGTACTTC. Translating gives CASSVRQGIGETQYF.

This sequence joins TRBV5-1 and TRBJ1-2; 12 positions agree with TRBD1. Germline CDR1 and CDR2: SGHRS and YFSETQ. The J segment lost 5 bases and the V segment lost 3 bases, leaving 17 bases of the junction unmatched. The CDR3 has 19 amino acids. The DNA for the CDR3 is TGCGCCAGCAGCTCTAGACCTCCGGGACAGGGGGCGGAGGGGTATGGCTACACCTTC. This translates into CASSSRPPGQGAEGYGYTF.

This chain joins TRBV15 and TRBJ1-5, with a tentative D call TRBD1 (5 bases). CDR3 length: 17 residues. V was clipped by 0 bases and J by 0 bases, with 12 bases between them. The V gene's germline CDR1 is LNHNV and CDR2 YYDKDF (reference sequence). The CDR3 is CATSRDRGSISNQPQHF. CDR3 DNA sequence: TGTGCCACCAGCAGAGATCGGGGCTCCATTAGCAATCAGCCCCAGCATTTT.